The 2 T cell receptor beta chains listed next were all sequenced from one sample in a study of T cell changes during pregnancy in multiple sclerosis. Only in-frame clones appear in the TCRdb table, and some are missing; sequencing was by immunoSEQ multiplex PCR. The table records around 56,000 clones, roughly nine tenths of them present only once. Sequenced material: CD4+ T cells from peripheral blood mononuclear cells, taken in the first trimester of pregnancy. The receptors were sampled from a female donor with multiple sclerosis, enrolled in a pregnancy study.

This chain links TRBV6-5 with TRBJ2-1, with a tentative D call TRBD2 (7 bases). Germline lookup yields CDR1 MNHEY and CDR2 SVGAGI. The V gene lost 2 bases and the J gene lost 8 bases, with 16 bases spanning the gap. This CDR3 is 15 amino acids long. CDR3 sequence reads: CASSYRGADLDEQFF. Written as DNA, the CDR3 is TGTGCCAGCAGTTACCGGGGGGCGGATCTAGATGAGCAGTTCTTC.

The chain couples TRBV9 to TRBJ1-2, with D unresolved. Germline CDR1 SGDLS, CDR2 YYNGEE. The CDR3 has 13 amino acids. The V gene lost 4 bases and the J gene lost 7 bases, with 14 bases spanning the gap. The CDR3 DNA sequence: TGTGCCAGCAGCCAGAGTAAGGGAGGTGGCTACACCTTC. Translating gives CASSQSKGGGYTF.